This T cell receptor beta chain was sequenced for a study of CD8 T cells in Susac syndrome. The CDR3 consists of 15 residues. CDR1 and CDR2 from the germline V gene are DFQATT and SNEGSKA (reference sequence). Trimming removed 0 bases from V and 0 bases from J, with 11 bases in between. The sequenced target, TCR beta, came from blood CD8+ and CD4+ T cells. Random hexamers primed reverse transcription of roughly 0.5 to 1 ug RNA. Amplification of TCR beta CDR3 used immunoSEQ multiplex PCR across 54 Vbeta and 13 Jbeta. A single record per CDR3 protein comes from TCRdb applying MiXCR to the immunoSEQ multiplex PCR reads. The sample includes a few hundred thousand distinct CDR3 sequences, over 90% of them seen just once.

The specimen sequenced was CD4+ T cells from PBMCs. The clonotype was recovered from a human donor with multiple sclerosis. The chain links TRBV20-1 to TRBJ2-5; D unresolved. The CDR3 is CSARDQFGYQETQYF. CDR3 DNA sequence: TGCAGTGCTAGAGATCAGTTTGGCTACCAAGAGACCCAGTACTTC.